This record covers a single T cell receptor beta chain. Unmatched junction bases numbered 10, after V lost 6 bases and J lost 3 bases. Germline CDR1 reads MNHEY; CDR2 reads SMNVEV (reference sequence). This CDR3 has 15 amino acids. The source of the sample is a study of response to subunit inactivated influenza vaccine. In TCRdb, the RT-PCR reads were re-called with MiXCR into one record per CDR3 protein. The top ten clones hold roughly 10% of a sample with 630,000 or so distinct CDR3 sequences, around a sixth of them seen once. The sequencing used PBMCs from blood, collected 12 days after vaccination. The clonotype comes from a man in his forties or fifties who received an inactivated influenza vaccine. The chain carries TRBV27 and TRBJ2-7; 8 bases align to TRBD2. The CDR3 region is CASSLIAGRIYEQYF. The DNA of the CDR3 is TGTGCCAGCAGCCTCATAGCGGGGAGGATCTACGAGCAGTACTTC.